Listed here are 5 T cell receptor beta chains from one sample, sequenced in a study of control samples from healthy donors and cancer patients. The assay was immunoSEQ multiplex PCR, and TCRdb's table has in-frame clones only and misses some. The sample includes roughly 80,000 clones, about 88% of them seen just once. The sample comprised blood. Source of these receptors: a woman in her fifties or sixties in good health.

The rearrangement links TRBV12-3 or TRBV12-4 to TRBJ1-2; tentative D call: TRBD1 (6 bases). The CDR3 length is 12 residues. V was pared by 7 bases and J by 8 bases, with 14 bases between. CDR3 region: CASTQQGVGYTF. CDR3 DNA: TGTGCCAGCACCCAACAGGGAGTGGGCTACACCTTC.

The chain couples TRBV15 to TRBJ2-2; possibly TRBD2 for D (6 bases). From germline, CDR1 is LNHNV and CDR2 YYDKDF (reference sequence). Trimming pared 8 bases from V and 4 bases from J, leaving 17 bases between. The CDR3 has 15 amino acids. CDR3 sequence reads: CATYMGGLATGELFF. As DNA, the CDR3 is TGTGCCACCTACATGGGAGGTCTCGCCACCGGGGAGCTGTTTTTT.

This chain uses TRBV2 with TRBJ1-6, with D perhaps TRBD1 (5 bases). Looked up from germline, CDR1 is SNHLY and CDR2 is FYNNEI. The CDR3 covers 14 residues. V dropped 8 bases and J dropped 5 bases, with 13 bases sitting between them. CDR3 DNA: TGTGCCAGCGGGCGGGGGTCTAATAATTCACCCCTCCACTTT. Translation gives CASGRGSNNSPLHF.

CDR3 sequence: CASRPTGGEEKLFF. The CDR3 bases are TGTGCCAGCAGACCGACAGGGGGCGAGGAAAAACTGTTTTTT. This sequence joins TRBV7-9 and TRBJ1-4, with TRBD1 matching 10 bases. The junction had 6 bases not matched to a gene; V was cut back by 6 bases and J by 8 bases. This CDR3 comprises 14 residues. CDR1 and CDR2 (germline): SEHNR, FQNEAQ (reference sequence).

This clone was seen just once. The genes are TRBV12-3 or TRBV12-4 and TRBJ2-1, with D uncertain. CDR3 size: 12 residues. V lost 1 base to trimming and J lost 3 bases, with 1 base between them. As DNA, the CDR3 is TGTGCCAGCAGTTTAGGCTACAATGAGCAGTTCTTC. Amino acids: CASSLGYNEQFF.